This passage covers 16 T cell receptor beta chains from one sample sequenced in a study of blood T cell repertoires in COVID-19 (dated by TCRdb to 2019 to 2021). The library was obtained by the immunoSEQ multiplex PCR assay. In its TCRdb copy, this immuneACCESS table keeps in-frame sequences only and misses some clones. Where compared with another copy, unresolved V genes explain less than half of these, and the others have no known cause. Across this sample there are about 230,000 clones, with 70% to 90% seen only once. The ten most abundant clones make up around 0.89% of the sample. The material sequenced was peripheral blood. The receptors originated from a man aged 35 to 55 with acute or convalescent COVID-19.

The J gene is TRBJ1-1, the V gene TRBV19, with D possibly being TRBD1 (6 bases). CDR3 length: 12 residues. In germline, CDR1 is LNHDA, CDR2 SQIVND (reference sequence). The V and J ends lost 2 bases and 10 bases respectively, with 11 bases between them. The CDR3 nucleotides are TGTGCCAGTAGTATAAACAGGGAAGGAGCTTTCTTT. This translates into CASSINREGAFF.

J is TRBJ1-5 and V is TRBV2; no clear D gene. The CDR3 contains 12 residues. Germline CDR1 is SNHLY and CDR2 is FYNNEI. Trimming pared 5 bases from V and 4 bases from J, leaving 6 bases between. CDR3 in DNA: TGTGCCAGCAGTCAGATAAATCAGCCCCAGCATTTT. Its protein product is CASSQINQPQHF.

The gene calls are TRBV5-1 and TRBJ1-5; perhaps TRBD1 as D (6 bases). Trimming removed 0 bases from V and 7 bases from J, with 14 bases in between. This CDR3 comprises 15 residues. Looked up from germline, CDR1 is SGHRS and CDR2 is YFSETQ. The CDR3 reads CASSLDAGQGQPQHF. The CDR3 DNA reads as TGCGCCAGCAGCTTGGATGCGGGCCAGGGGCAGCCCCAGCATTTT.

This chain uses TRBV28 with TRBJ1-5; 7 nucleotides line up with TRBD1. CDR1 and CDR2 from the germline V gene are MDHEN and SYDVKM. CDR3 length: 15 residues. The J segment lost 6 bases and the V segment lost 2 bases, leaving 7 bases of the junction unmatched. In nucleotides, the CDR3 is TGTGCCAGCAGTTTACGCCAGGGGGGATTTCAGCCCCAGCATTTT. Amino acid sequence: CASSLRQGGFQPQHF.

As regards this clone: Distinct nucleotide sequences in the sample also encode this CDR3. The gene calls are TRBV5-1 and TRBJ1-5; 7 bases agree with TRBD1. The ends lost 0 bases at V and 7 bases at J; junction bases unmatched: 7. Germline assignment: CDR1 SGHRS and CDR2 YFSETQ. The CDR3 length is 15 residues. CDR3 residues: CASSLGDRAEQPQHF. CDR3 DNA sequence: TGCGCCAGCAGCTTGGGAGACAGGGCGGAACAGCCCCAGCATTTT.

This chain connects TRBV27 to TRBJ2-2, with TRBD2 matching 8 bases. V was clipped by 8 bases and J by 6 bases; unmatched bases: 8. Germline CDR1 reads MNHEY; CDR2 reads SMNVEV (reference sequence). The CDR3 sequence is 14 residues long. The CDR3 is CASESRAGAGELFF. The CDR3 DNA sequence: TGTGCCAGCGAATCCCGAGCGGGGGCCGGGGAGCTGTTTTTT.

The CDR3, as DNA: TGTGCCAGCAGTGAAGACCCGAGCTCCTACAATGAGCAGTTCTTC. Amino acids: CASSEDPSSYNEQFF. V and J are TRBV6-1 and TRBJ2-1; D gene uncertain. V dropped 1 base and J dropped 0 bases, with 7 bases sitting between them. Per the germline V gene, CDR1 is MNHNS and CDR2 is SASEGT. The CDR3 is 15 amino acids.

This chain joins TRBV30 and TRBJ1-5; TRBD1 agrees at 10 bases. CDR3 length: 15 amino acids. The ends lost 2 bases at V and 5 bases at J; junction bases unmatched: 6. CDR1 and CDR2 (germline): GTSNPN, SVGIG (reference sequence). CDR3 region: CAWSPGTGEDQPQHF. The CDR3 DNA sequence: TGTGCCTGGAGTCCCGGGACAGGGGAGGATCAGCCCCAGCATTTT.

The gene calls are TRBV28 and TRBJ2-7; 9 bases match TRBD1. J gave up 4 bases and V 6 bases, and 13 bases lay outside the gene matches. The CDR3 runs to 16 residues. Germline-derived CDR1 and CDR2 are MDHEN and SYDVKM. The CDR3 spells CASSLTTGTGSYEQYF. As DNA, the CDR3 is TGTGCCAGCAGCCTTACAACCGGGACAGGGTCTTACGAGCAGTACTTC.

The chain has TRBV28 and TRBJ2-5; weak D call: TRBD2 (6 bases). The germline V gene has CDR1 MDHEN and CDR2 SYDVKM. V was clipped by 3 bases and J by 5 bases, with 10 bases between them. This CDR3 is 13 amino acids long. CDR3 nucleotide sequence: TGTGCCAGCAGTTTTGGGGGGTGGGAGACCCAGTACTTC. Its protein is CASSFGGWETQYF.

The CDR3 spells CASSQEQTMNTEAFF. The CDR3 DNA is TGTGCCAGCAGCCAAGAACAGACCATGAACACTGAAGCTTTCTTT. The gene calls are TRBV4-2 and TRBJ1-1, with D hard to call. Trimming left V 0 bases short and J 0 bases short, with 8 bases between. Germline V CDR1 and CDR2: LGHNA, YNFKEQ. The CDR3 runs 15 residues.

The chain uses TRBV25-1 and TRBJ1-6; TRBD1 matches at 7 bases. The length of the CDR3 is 15 residues. Germline V gene lookup returns CDR1 MGHDK and CDR2 SYGVNS. J gave up 4 bases and V 6 bases, and 6 bases lay outside the gene matches. The CDR3: CASRTEGQYNSPLHF. CDR3 DNA sequence: TGTGCCAGCAGGACCGAGGGACAGTATAATTCACCCCTCCACTTT.

This clone has only one observation. The rearrangement links TRBV19 to TRBJ2-5; 7 bases fit TRBD2. V shed 4 bases, J shed 1 base, and the junction held 3 bases outside the gene matches. The CDR3 has 14 residues. Germline-derived CDR1 and CDR2 are LNHDA and SQIVND (reference sequence). DNA for the CDR3: TGTGCCAGTAGTAACCAGCGGGGCCAAGAGACCCAGTACTTC. Translating it yields CASSNQRGQETQYF.

This CDR3 reads CASSLDGLAGTDTQYF. The CDR3 coding sequence is TGTGCCAGCAGCTTAGACGGACTAGCGGGCACAGATACGCAGTATTTT. The rearrangement links TRBV11-3 to TRBJ2-3; 10 bases line up with TRBD2. Looked up from germline, CDR1 is SGHNT and CDR2 is YENEEA. This CDR3 has 16 amino acids. Losses at the gene ends were 0 bases for V and 1 base for J; bases not matched to a gene: 1.

This rearrangement joins TRBV6-2 or TRBV6-3 to TRBJ2-7; TRBD1 matches at 9 bases. CDR1 is MNHEY, CDR2 SVGEGT, per germline. V trimming: 6 bases; J trimming: 3 bases; junction bases outside the gene matches: 6. The CDR3 is 14 residues long. As DNA, the CDR3 is TGTGCCAGCAGCCGATCGGGACAGGGCTACGAGCAGTACTTC. It codes for CASSRSGQGYEQYF.

The chain combines TRBV10-3 with TRBJ1-2; TRBD1 is a possible D gene (6 bases). Germline CDR1 and CDR2: ENHRY and SYGVKD. V was cut by 2 bases and J by 7 bases, with 8 bases left in between. This CDR3 is 12 amino acids long. CDR3 region: CAISETGPGYTF. As DNA, the CDR3 is TGTGCCATCAGTGAGACAGGGCCTGGCTACACCTTC.